This T cell receptor beta chain was sequenced during a study of blood T cell repertoires in COVID-19. Overall study context: COVID-19 samples from acute and convalescent phases originated in the United States, Italy and Spain. T cells, B-cell-depleted T cells, or PBMCs provided the cDNA or gDNA that served as material.

Germline loops: CDR1 SGHRS, CDR2 YFSETQ. The V and J ends lost 7 bases and 0 bases respectively, with 13 bases between them. The CDR3 is 14 residues long. In the source study's methods: Counts of nucleated cells, estimated from reference gene primer amplification, were obtained. Repertoires were generated with immunoSEQ multiplex PCR, while TCRdb's copy carries only in-frame clones and drops some. That table furnishes V, J and clone size, whereas the DNA furnished D and trimming. The data contain more than 200,000 clones, around 83% of them seen just once; the ten biggest clones take up about 9%. Only a few counts were recorded for this clone.

This rearrangement joins TRBV5-1 to TRBJ1-1; a weak D match, TRBD1 (5 bases). The sample consisted of peripheral blood. The TCR was taken from a man at least 80 years old with acute or convalescent COVID-19. This CDR3 is CASSKGPLNTEAFF. The DNA of the CDR3 is TGCGCCAGCTCTAAGGGGCCGTTGAACACTGAAGCTTTCTTT.